This T cell receptor beta chain was sequenced in a study of T cell responses to AZD1222 COVID-19 vaccine. Notes on the study in general: The sample set comprised mostly white British donors with more females, and clonal diversity was possibly underestimated. Regions left unmutated in variants are reportedly the target of nearly half of spike-specific TCRs.

Some clones are missing from TCRdb's copy, which holds only in-frame ones; the method was immunoSEQ multiplex PCR. This sample has roughly 120,000 clones, with roughly nine tenths found just once. On this clone: Its antigen is unidentified.

The clonotype originates from an adult who received the AZD1222 COVID-19 vaccine. This sample comprised peripheral blood, obtained 28 days after the second AZD1222 dose.

Here the CDR3 reads CASRIQGTNYGYTF. The CDR3 nucleotides read TGTGCCAGTAGAATACAGGGGACGAACTATGGCTACACCTTC. The chain couples TRBV19 to TRBJ1-2; the match to TRBD1 covers 7 bases. CDR1 LNHDA and CDR2 SQIVND come from the germline V gene (reference sequence). The CDR3 sequence is 14 residues long. The ends lost 6 bases at V and 2 bases at J; junction bases unmatched: 6.